This TCR beta chain was documented in a study of shared clonotypes between healthy human individuals. Study-wide findings and caveats: Sequencing depth was expected to influence donor clonotype sharing. Across subsets, estimated richness was generally greater for naive than for memory populations. Non-shared clonotypes had lower generation probabilities than those shared by all four donors.

Produced via immunoSEQ multiplex PCR; TCRdb's table is partial and in-frame only. Of about 1,800,000 clones listed, 85% to 95% were seen once; the top ten hold 1.2%. Remarks on this clone: Its antigen is not identified. This CDR3 is also generated by other DNA sequences in the sample.

The CDR3 extends over 12 amino acids. The ends were cut back, 1 base at V and 4 bases at J, with 4 bases in the middle. The germline CDR1 and CDR2 sequences are SEHNR and FQNEAQ (reference sequence). Naive CD8 cells lacked CD45RO and underwent positive selection for CCR7, leaving out terminally differentiated effector memory CD45RA+ cells. The sequencing input was naive CD8+ T cells sorted from blood. This chain connects TRBV7-9 to TRBJ1-1; D is ambiguous. This TCR was sampled from a man between 18 and 29 years old in good health. The CDR3 loop reads CASSLGSTEAFF. The CDR3, as DNA: TGTGCCAGCAGCTTAGGAAGCACTGAAGCTTTCTTT.